The T cell receptor (beta chain) described here comes from a study of T cell responses to AZD1222 COVID-19 vaccine. There are 13 residues in the CDR3. The germline V gene has CDR1 SNHLY and CDR2 FYNNEI. The V end was cut by 6 bases, the J end by 1 base, with 9 bases between. Only in-frame clones appear in the TCRdb table, and some are missing; sequencing was by immunoSEQ multiplex PCR. This table holds fewer than 120,000 clones, around 90% found once. The clonotype was recovered from an adult who received the AZD1222 COVID-19 vaccine. The rearrangement joins TRBV2 to TRBJ1-1; D remains unclear. Sequencing was performed on peripheral blood, taken 28 days after the second AZD1222 dose. This CDR3 is CASRETENTEAFF. Here the CDR3 DNA reads TGTGCCAGCAGAGAGACCGAGAACACTGAAGCTTTCTTT.